This TCR beta chain was captured in a study of cytomegalovirus exposure and HLA in healthy donors. The V and J ends lost 1 base and 2 bases respectively, with 11 bases between them. Germline CDR1 is SGHNT and CDR2 is YENEEA. CDR3 length equals 15 residues. PCR primers comprised 60 Vbeta and 13 Jbeta primers. This table comes from immunoSEQ multiplex PCR, and its TCRdb copy is limited to in-frame clones, with some not included. The sample includes under 200,000 clones, 79% of them seen just once. The sample was PBMCs. The gene calls are TRBV11-3 and TRBJ1-1, with D tentatively TRBD1 (6 bases). This sequence originates from a woman aged 40 to 50 in good health and CMV-seronegative. DNA of the CDR3: TGTGCCAGCAGCTTAGTGACGGACAGAAACACTGAAGCTTTCTTT. Translating it yields CASSLVTDRNTEAFF.